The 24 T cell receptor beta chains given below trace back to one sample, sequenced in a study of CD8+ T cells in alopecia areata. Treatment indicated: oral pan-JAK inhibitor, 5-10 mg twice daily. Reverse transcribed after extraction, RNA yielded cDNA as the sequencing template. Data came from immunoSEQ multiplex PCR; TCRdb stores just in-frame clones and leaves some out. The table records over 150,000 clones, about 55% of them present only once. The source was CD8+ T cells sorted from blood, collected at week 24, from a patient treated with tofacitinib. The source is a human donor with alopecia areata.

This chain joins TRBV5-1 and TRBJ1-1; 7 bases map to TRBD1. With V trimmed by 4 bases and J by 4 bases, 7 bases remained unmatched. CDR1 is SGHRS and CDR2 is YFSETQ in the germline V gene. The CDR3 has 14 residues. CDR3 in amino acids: CASSGTTGTTEAFF. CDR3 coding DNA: TGCGCCAGCAGCGGAACGACAGGGACCACTGAAGCTTTCTTT. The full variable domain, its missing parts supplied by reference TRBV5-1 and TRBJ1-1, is KAGVTQTPRYLIKTRGQQVTLSCSPISGHRSVSWYQQTPGQGLQFLFEYFSETQRNKGNFPGRFSGRQFSNSRSEMNVSTLELGDSALYLCASSGTTGTTEAFFGQGTRLTVV.

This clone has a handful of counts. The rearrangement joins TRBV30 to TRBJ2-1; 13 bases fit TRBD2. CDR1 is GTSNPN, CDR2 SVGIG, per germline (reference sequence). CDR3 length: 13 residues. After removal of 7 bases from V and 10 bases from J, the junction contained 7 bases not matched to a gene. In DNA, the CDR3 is TGTGCCTACGGACTAGCGGGGGCTGTAGAGCAGTTCTTC. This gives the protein CAYGLAGAVEQFF.

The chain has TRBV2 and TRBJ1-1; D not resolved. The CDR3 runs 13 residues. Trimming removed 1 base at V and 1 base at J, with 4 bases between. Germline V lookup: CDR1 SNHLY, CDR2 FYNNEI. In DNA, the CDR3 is TGTGCCAGCAGTGAAGGGTGGAACACTGAAGCTTTCTTT. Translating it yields CASSEGWNTEAFF.

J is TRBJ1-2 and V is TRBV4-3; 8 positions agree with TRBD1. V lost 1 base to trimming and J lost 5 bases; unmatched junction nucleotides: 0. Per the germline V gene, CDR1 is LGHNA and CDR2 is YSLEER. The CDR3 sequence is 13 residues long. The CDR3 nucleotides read TGCGCCAGCAGCCAAGGGACAGGGTATGGCTACACCTTC. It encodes CASSQGTGYGYTF.

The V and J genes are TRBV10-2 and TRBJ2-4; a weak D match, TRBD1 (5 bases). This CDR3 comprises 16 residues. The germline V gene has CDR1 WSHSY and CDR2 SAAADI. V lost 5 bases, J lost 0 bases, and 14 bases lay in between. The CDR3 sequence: CASSSRAGLAKNIQYF. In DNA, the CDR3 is TGCGCCAGCAGTAGCAGGGCCGGGTTAGCCAAAAACATTCAGTACTTC.

The CDR3 DNA follows: TGCGCCAGCAGCCCCCGGGGGAGGGATACGCAGTATTTT. It is translated as CASSPRGRDTQYF. This chain connects TRBV5-1 to TRBJ2-3; D perhaps matches TRBD2 (6 bases). V lost 4 bases to trimming and J lost 6 bases, with 12 bases between them. The CDR3 extends over 13 amino acids. The germline V gene encodes CDR1 SGHRS and CDR2 YFSETQ.

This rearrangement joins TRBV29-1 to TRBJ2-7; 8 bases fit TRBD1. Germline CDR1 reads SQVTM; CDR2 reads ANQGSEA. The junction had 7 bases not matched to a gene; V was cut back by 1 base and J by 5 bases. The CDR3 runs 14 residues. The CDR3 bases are TGCAGCGTTGAAGTACAGGGGGGAAGGAACGAGCAGTACTTC. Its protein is CSVEVQGGRNEQYF.

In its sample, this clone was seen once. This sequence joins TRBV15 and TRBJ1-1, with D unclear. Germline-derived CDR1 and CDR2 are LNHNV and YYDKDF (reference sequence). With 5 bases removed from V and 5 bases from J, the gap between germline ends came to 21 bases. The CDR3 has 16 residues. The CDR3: CATSPRQRGSRTEAFF. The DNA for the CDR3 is TGTGCCACCAGCCCCCGCCAGCGGGGATCGAGGACTGAAGCTTTCTTT.

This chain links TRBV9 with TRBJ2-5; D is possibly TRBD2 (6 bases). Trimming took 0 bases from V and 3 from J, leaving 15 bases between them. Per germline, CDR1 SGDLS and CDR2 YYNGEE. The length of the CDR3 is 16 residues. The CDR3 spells CASSVGVTRDEETQYF. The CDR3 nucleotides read TGTGCCAGCAGCGTAGGGGTTACGCGGGATGAAGAGACCCAGTACTTC.

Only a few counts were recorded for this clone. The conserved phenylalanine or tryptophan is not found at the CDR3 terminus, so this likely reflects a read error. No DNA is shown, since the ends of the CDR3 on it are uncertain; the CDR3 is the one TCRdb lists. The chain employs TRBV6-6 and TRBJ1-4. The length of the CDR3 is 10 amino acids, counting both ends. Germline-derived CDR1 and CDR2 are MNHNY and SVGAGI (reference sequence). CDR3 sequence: CASSYQGGIG.

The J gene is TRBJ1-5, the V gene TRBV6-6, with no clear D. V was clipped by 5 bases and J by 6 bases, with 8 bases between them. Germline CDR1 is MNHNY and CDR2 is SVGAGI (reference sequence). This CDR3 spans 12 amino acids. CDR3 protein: CASSGRSQPQHF. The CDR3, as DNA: TGTGCCAGCAGTGGCCGGAGTCAGCCCCAGCATTTT.

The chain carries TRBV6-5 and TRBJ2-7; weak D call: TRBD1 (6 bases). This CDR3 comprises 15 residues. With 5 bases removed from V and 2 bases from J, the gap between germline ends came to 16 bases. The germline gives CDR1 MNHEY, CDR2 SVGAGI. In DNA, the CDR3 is TGTGCCAGCAGTCATCGGACAGAAGCCCCCTACGAGCAGTACTTC. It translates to CASSHRTEAPYEQYF.

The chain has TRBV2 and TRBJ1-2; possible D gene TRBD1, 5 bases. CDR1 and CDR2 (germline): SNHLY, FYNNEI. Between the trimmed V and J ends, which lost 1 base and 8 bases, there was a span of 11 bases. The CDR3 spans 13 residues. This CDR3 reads CASSEGVKGGYTF. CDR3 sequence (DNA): TGTGCCAGCAGTGAAGGGGTCAAGGGGGGCTACACCTTC.

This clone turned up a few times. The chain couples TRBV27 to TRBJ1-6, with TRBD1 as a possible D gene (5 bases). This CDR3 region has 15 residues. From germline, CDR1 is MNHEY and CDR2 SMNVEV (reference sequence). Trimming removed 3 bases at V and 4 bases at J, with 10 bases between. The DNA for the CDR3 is TGTGCCAGCAGTTTCGGTTGGGGGTATAATTCACCCCTCCACTTT. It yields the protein CASSFGWGYNSPLHF.

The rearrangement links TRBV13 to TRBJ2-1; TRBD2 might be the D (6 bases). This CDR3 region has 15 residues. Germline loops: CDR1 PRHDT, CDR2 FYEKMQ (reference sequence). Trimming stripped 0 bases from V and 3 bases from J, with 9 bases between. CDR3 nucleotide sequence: TGTGCCAGCAGCTTAGGAGGGACTTTCTACAATGAGCAGTTCTTC. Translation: CASSLGGTFYNEQFF.

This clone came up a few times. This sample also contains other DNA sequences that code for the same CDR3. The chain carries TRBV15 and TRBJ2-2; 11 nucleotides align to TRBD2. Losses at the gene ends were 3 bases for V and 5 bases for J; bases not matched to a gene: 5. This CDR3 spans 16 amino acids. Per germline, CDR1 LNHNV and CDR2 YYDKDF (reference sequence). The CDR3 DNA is TGTGCCACCAGCAGGGATAGCGGGGGGGAAACCGGGGAGCTGTTTTTT. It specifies CATSRDSGGETGELFF.

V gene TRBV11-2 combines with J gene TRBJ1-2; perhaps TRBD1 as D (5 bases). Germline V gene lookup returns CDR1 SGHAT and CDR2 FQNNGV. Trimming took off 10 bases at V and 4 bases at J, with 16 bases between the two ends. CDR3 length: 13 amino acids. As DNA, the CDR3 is TGTGCCACCAACTCGGGGCGGATCTATGGCTACACCTTC. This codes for CATNSGRIYGYTF.

DNA of the CDR3: TGTGCCTGGGGGCGGGGGGCCCTCGATGAGCAGTTCTTC. Amino acid sequence: CAWGRGALDEQFF. This chain connects TRBV30 to TRBJ2-1; TRBD2 aligns across 8 bases. Germline V CDR1 and CDR2: GTSNPN, SVGIG (reference sequence). The CDR3 runs to 13 residues. Trimming at V came to 5 bases and at J to 8 bases, leaving 8 bases not matched to a gene.

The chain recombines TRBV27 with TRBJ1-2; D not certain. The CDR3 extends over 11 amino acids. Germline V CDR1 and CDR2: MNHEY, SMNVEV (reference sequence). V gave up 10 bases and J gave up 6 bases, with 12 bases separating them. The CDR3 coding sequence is TGTGCCACCGCAGACTTGGATGGCTACACCTTC. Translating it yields CATADLDGYTF.

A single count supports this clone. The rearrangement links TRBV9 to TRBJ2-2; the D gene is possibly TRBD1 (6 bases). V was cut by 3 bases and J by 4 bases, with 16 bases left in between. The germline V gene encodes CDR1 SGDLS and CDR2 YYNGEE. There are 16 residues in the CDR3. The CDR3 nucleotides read TGTGCCAGCAGCGCTCATACAGGGAGAGGCACCGGGGAGCTGTTTTTT. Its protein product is CASSAHTGRGTGELFF.

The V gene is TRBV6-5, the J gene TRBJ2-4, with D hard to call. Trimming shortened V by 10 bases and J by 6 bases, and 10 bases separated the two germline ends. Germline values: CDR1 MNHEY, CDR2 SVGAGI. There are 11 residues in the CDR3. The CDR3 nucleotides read TGTGCCACTGGCAAGGGAAACATTCAGTACTTC. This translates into CATGKGNIQYF.

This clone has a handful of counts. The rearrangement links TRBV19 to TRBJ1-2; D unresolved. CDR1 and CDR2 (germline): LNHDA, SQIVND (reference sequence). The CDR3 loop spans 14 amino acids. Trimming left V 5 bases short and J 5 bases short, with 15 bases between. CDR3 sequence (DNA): TGTGCCAGTAGTCCCGTGGGGATTCGGTATGGCTACACCTTC. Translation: CASSPVGIRYGYTF.

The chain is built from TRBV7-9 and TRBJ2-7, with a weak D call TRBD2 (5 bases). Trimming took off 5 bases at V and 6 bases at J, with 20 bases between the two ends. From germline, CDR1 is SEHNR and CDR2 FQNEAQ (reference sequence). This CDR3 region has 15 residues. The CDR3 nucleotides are TGTGCCAGCAGCGAGGTGAGGACTCGAGAATCCGAGCAGTACTTC. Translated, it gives CASSEVRTRESEQYF.

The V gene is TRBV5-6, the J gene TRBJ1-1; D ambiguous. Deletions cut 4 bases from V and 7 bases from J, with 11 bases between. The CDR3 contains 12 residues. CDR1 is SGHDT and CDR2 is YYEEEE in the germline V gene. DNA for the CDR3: TGTGCCAGCAGCGCTCAGGACGGTGAAGCTTTCTTT. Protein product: CASSAQDGEAFF.